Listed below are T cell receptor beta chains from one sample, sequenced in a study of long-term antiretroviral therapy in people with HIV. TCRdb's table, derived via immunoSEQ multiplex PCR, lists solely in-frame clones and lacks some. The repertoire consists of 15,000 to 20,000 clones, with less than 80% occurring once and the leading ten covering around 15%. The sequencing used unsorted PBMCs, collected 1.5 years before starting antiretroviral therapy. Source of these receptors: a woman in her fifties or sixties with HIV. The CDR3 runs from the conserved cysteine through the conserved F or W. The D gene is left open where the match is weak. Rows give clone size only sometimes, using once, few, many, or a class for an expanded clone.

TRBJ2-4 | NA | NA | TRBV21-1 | TGTGCCAGCAGCAAATTGGAGGGGGCGACCAAAAACATTCAGTACTTC | CASSKLEGATKNIQYF
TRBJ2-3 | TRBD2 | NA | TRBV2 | TGTGCCAGCAGTGGGACTAGCGGGGGGGTGATAGATACGCAGTATTTT | CASSGTSGGVIDTQYF
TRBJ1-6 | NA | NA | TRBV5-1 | TGCGCCAGCAGCCTCAACCCAGGCTGGGATAATTCACCCCTCCACTTT | CASSLNPGWDNSPLHF
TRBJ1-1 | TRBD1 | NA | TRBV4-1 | TGCGCCAGCGGACCTCGGACAGGGGGCAGCACTGAAGCTTTCTTT | CASGPRTGGSTEAFF
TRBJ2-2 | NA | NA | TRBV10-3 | TGTGCCATCAGGGAGACCGGGGAGCTGTTTTTT | CAIRETGELFF
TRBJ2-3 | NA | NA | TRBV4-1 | TGCGCCAGCAGCCAAGATCGGACAAGGGTTGTAGATACGCAGTATTTT | CASSQDRTRVVDTQYF
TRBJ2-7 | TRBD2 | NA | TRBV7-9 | TGTGCCAGCAGCAAGGGCGGGGGTGGTGGATACGAGCAGTACTTC | CASSKGGGGGYEQYF
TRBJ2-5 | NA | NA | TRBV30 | TGTGCCTGGAGTGTTCTCCGGGACGCACAAGAGACCCAGTACTTC | CAWSVLRDAQETQYF
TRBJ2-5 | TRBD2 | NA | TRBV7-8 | TGTGCCAGCAGCCCCCCCCTAGCGGGGGCGGAGACCCAGTACTTC | CASSPPLAGAETQYF
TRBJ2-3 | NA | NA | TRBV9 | TGTGCCAGCAGCGTAGCCACAGGGTACACAGATACGCAGTATTTT | CASSVATGYTDTQYF
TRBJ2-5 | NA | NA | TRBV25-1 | TGTGCCAGCAGTCCCAGGACAGATGAAGAGACCCAGTACTTC | CASSPRTDEETQYF
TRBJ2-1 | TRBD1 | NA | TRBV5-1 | TGCGCCAGCAGCCCAGGGGGCCCCAATGAGCAGTTCTTC | CASSPGGPNEQFF
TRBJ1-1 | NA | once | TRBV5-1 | TGCGCCAGCAGCAGCCGGGGAGAAGCTTTCTTT | CASSSRGEAFF
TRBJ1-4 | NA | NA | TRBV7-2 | TGTGCCAGCAGCCCCCGGACATTTGCAACTAATGAAAAACTGTTTTTT | CASSPRTFATNEKLFF
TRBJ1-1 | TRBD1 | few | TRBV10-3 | TGTGCCATCACCCGTGGACAGGGGGATTTGGAGGCTTTCTTT | CAITRGQGDLEAFF
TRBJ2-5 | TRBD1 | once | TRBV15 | TGTGCCACCAGCAGGCCCCAGGGGGCAAGGGAGACCCAGTACTTC | CATSRPQGARETQYF
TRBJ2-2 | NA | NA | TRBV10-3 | TGTGCCATCAGGCCCCAACAGGGTAGGATGGACACCGGGGAGCTGTTTTTT | CAIRPQQGRMDTGELFF
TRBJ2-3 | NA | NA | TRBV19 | TGTGCCAGTAGTACCCTTCGGGCTGGGGGGCGTGATACGCAGTATTTT | CASSTLRAGGRDTQYF
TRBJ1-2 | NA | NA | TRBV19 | TGTGCCAGTAGTATTTGGCCGGGACTCCTCTATGGCTACACCTTC | CASSIWPGLLYGYTF
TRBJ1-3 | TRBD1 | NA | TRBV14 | TGTGCCAGCAGCCACCTGACAGGGGGAAACACCATATATTTT | CASSHLTGGNTIYF
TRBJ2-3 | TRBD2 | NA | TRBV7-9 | TGTGCCAGTGGGCCTAGCGGGGTCACAGATACGCAGTATTTT | CASGPSGVTDTQYF
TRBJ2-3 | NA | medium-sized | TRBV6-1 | TGTGCCAGCAGTGGGATCTACTCCAGCACAGATACGCAGTATTTT | CASSGIYSSTDTQYF
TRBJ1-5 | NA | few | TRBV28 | TGTGCCAGCAGTTCAGGGGGCAATCAGCCCCAGCATTTT | CASSSGGNQPQHF
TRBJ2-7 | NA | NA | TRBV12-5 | TGTGCTAGTGGTTCCCCCGGGACAACCTACGAGCAGTACTTC | CASGSPGTTYEQYF
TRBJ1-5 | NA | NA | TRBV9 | TGTGCCAGCAGCCAGGGTAGCAATCAGCCCCAGCATTTT | CASSQGSNQPQHF
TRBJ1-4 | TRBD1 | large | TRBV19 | TGTGCCAGTAGTATCCGGGACAGTCGTGGCGAAAAACTGTTTTTT | CASSIRDSRGEKLFF
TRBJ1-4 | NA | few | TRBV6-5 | TGTGCCAGCAGGAGGGGCGTCAATGAAAAACTGTTTTTT | CASRRGVNEKLFF
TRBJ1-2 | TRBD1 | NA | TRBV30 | TGTGCCTACCTCCGGGACAGGGTTAAAACGAACTATGGCTACACCTTC | CAYLRDRVKTNYGYTF
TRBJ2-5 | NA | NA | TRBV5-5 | TGTGCCAGCAGCTTGGACAGGGCGGCGGGAGAGACCCAGTACTTC | CASSLDRAAGETQYF
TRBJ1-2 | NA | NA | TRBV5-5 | TGTGCCAGCAGCTTGGTCCTCGCGGACAGACACTTTAACTATGGCTACACCTTC | CASSLVLADRHFNYGYTF
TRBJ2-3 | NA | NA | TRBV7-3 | TGTGCCAGCAGCCCCTACTACGGCACAGATACGCAGTATTTT | CASSPYYGTDTQYF
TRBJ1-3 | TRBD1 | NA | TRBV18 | TGTGCCAGCTCCCCGATTCCGGGACAGGGCCACCCCTCTGGAAACACCATATATTTT | CASSPIPGQGHPSGNTIYF
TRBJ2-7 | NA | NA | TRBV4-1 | TGCGCCAGCAGCCAAGCGCTCGTGTTCAACGAGCAGTACTTC | CASSQALVFNEQYF
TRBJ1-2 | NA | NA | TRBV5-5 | TGTGCCAGCAGCTTTGGGAACAACTATGGCTACACCTTC | CASSFGNNYGYTF
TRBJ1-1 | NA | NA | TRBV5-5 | TGTGCCAGCAGCGCAAGTATTGAAGCTTTCTTT | CASSASIEAFF
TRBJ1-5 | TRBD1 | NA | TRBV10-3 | TGTGCCATCAGTGAAGGGACAGGGGCAGATCAGCCCCAGCATTTT | CAISEGTGADQPQHF
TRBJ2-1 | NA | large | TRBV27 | TGTGCCAGTGGCCCTACTAGAGGCGATGAGCAGTTCTTC | CASGPTRGDEQFF
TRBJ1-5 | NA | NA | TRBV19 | TGTGCCAGTAGTCTACAGGGAATCAGGGTTTATAGCAATCAGCCCCAGCATTTT | CASSLQGIRVYSNQPQHF
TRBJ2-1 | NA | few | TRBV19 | TGTGCCAGTAGTATCTCCAATGAGCAGTTCTTC | CASSISNEQFF
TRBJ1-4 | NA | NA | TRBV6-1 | TGTGCCAGCAGCCCCACGGGGGTGGAAGGGGAAAAACTGTTTTTT | CASSPTGVEGEKLFF
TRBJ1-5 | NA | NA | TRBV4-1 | TGCGCCAGCAGCCCCCTAGGGAATCAGCCCCAGCATTTT | CASSPLGNQPQHF
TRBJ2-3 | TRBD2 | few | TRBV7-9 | TGTGCCAGCAGCTTAGGCGGGGGAATGAATACGCAGTATTTT | CASSLGGGMNTQYF
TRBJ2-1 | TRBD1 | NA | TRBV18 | TGTGCCAGCTCACCATGGACAGGGGAATACAATGAGCAGTTCTTC | CASSPWTGEYNEQFF
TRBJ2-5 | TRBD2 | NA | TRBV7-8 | TGTGCCATGGGAAGCGGGGGGGCTGGGGAGACCCAGTACTTC | CAMGSGGAGETQYF
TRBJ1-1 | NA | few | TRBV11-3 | TGTGCCAGCAGCTTAGTGTCAAACACTGAAGCTTTCTTT | CASSLVSNTEAFF
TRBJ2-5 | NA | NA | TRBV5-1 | TGCGCCAGCAACGTGGGGACCGGGGAGACCCAGTACTTC | CASNVGTGETQYF
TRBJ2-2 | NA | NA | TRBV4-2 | TGTGCCAGCAGCCAAGGGGTCGGGGTTGGCACCGGGGAGCTGTTTTTT | CASSQGVGVGTGELFF
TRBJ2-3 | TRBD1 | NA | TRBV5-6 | TGTGCCAGCAGCTCTTCCGACAGGGGTTACACAGATACGCAGTATTTT | CASSSSDRGYTDTQYF
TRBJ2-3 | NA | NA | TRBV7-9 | TGTGCCAGCACCCCAGGAGGGGGTAGCACAGATACGCAGTATTTT | CASTPGGGSTDTQYF
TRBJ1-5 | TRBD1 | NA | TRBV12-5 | TGTGCTAGTGGTTTGGTCCGACAGGGCGGCAATCAGCCCCAGCATTTT | CASGLVRQGGNQPQHF
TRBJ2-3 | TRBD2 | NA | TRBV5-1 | TGCGCCAGCAGCTTTAGCGGGGGGGCCCTCAGAATCACAGATACGCAGTATTTT | CASSFSGGALRITDTQYF
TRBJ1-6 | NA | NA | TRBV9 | TGTGCCAGCAGCCCGAGTAGCTCCTATAATTCACCCCTCCACTTT | CASSPSSSYNSPLHF
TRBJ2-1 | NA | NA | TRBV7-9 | TGTGCCAGCAGCCCACAAACGCATGGGAATGAGCAGTTCTTC | CASSPQTHGNEQFF
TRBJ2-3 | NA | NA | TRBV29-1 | TGCAGCGTTGTTGGACTACTCACAGATACGCAGTATTTT | CSVVGLLTDTQYF
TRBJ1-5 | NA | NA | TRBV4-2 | TGTGCCAGCGCTATTTATAGCAATCAGCCCCAGCATTTT | CASAIYSNQPQHF
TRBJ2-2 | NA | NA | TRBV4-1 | TGCGCCAGCAGCCAAGGAAGGGCCAAGGGCACCGGGGAGCTGTTTTTT | CASSQGRAKGTGELFF
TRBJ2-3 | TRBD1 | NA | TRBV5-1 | TGCGCCAGCAGCGCGGGACAGGGTAAGGGGACAGATACGCAGTATTTT | CASSAGQGKGTDTQYF
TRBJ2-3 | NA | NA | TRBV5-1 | TGCGCCAGCAGCTGGGGGAGTTACAGGATCGCAGATACGCAGTATTTT | CASSWGSYRIADTQYF
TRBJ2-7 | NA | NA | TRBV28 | TGTGCCAGCAGTTTATCTGGGTACGAGCAGTACTTC | CASSLSGYEQYF
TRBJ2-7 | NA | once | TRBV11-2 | TGTGCCACAACTAACGGACAGAGGAGCTCCTACGAGCAGTACTTC | CATTNGQRSSYEQYF